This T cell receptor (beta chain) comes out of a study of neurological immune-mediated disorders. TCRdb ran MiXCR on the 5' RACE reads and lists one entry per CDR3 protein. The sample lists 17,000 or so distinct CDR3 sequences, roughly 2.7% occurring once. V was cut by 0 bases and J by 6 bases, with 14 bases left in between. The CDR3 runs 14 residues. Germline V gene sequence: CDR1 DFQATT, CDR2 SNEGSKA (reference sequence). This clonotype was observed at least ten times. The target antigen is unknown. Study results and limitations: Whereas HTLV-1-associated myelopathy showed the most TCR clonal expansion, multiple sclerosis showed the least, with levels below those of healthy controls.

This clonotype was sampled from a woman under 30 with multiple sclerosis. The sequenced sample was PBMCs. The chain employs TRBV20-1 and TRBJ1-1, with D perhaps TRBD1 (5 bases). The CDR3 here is CSARDVSGTPEAFF. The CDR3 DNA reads TGCAGTGCTAGAGATGTCTCAGGGACCCCTGAAGCTTTCTTT.